This is a list of T cell receptor beta chains from one sample in a study of CD4 T cell repertoires in COVID-19. This table comes from immunoSEQ multiplex PCR, and its TCRdb copy is limited to in-frame clones, with some not included. The table shows more than 20,000 clones, with over 90% occurring only once. Sequenced material: circulating follicular helper CD4+ T cells (cTfh) from blood, taken before the COVID-19 pandemic. Receptors were obtained from a human donor who had COVID-19. Each CDR3 is given with its conserved first and last residue. D genes are given only for firm matches. Expanded clones are given a class, and other clones once, few, many or no size at all.

J,size,V,D,CDR3,DNA
TRBJ2-5,NA,TRBV9,NA,CASSRGGATWEETQYF,TGTGCCAGTAGTCGAGGCGGGGCCACTTGGGAAGAGACCCAGTACTTC
TRBJ1-4,NA,TRBV25-1,NA,CASSEEFNEKLFF,TGTGCCAGCAGTGAGGAGTTTAATGAAAAACTGTTTTTT
TRBJ2-1,once,TRBV19,TRBD2,CAATGGADNEQFF,TGTGCCGCGACGGGGGGGGCGGACAATGAGCAGTTCTTC
TRBJ2-2,NA,TRBV6-5,NA,CASSYSRATGELFF,TGTGCCAGCAGTTACTCGAGGGCGACCGGGGAGCTGTTTTTT
TRBJ2-2,NA,TRBV7-6,NA,CASSSGQTNTGELFF,TGTGCCAGCAGCTCCGGACAGACGAACACCGGGGAGCTGTTTTTT
TRBJ2-7,NA,TRBV10-3,NA,CAISESVIQGGYPHEQYF,TGTGCCATCAGTGAGTCCGTTATACAGGGAGGGTACCCCCACGAGCAGTACTTC
TRBJ1-1,NA,TRBV4-2,NA,CASSPQGLGEAFF,TGTGCCAGCAGCCCACAGGGTCTTGGTGAAGCTTTCTTT
TRBJ2-1,NA,TRBV11-1,NA,CASSLNRFSYNEQFF,TGTGCCAGCAGCTTAAACAGATTCTCCTACAATGAGCAGTTCTTC
TRBJ1-5,NA,TRBV6-1,NA,CASSGDYNQPQHF,TGTGCCAGCAGTGGGGACTATAATCAGCCCCAGCATTTT
TRBJ2-1,NA,TRBV28,TRBD2,CASSLGTSSYNEQFF,TGTGCCAGCAGTCTTGGGACTAGCAGCTACAATGAGCAGTTCTTC
TRBJ2-7,NA,TRBV11-2,TRBD2,CASSSFGGKQSYEQYF,TGTGCCAGCAGCTCCTTCGGGGGGAAACAATCCTACGAGCAGTACTTC
TRBJ2-1,NA,TRBV2,NA,CASSLRGPTGEQFF,TGTGCCAGCTCCCTGCGGGGGCCGACCGGGGAGCAGTTCTTC
TRBJ1-2,NA,TRBV7-2,NA,CASSLHYGYTF,TGTGCCAGCAGCCTACACTATGGCTACACCTTC
TRBJ2-1,NA,TRBV19,TRBD2,CASSKAGGNYNEQFF,TGTGCCAGTAGTAAAGCGGGAGGGAACTACAATGAGCAGTTCTTC
TRBJ2-5,once,TRBV20-1,NA,CSAELQETQYF,TGCAGTGCCGAGCTCCAAGAGACCCAGTACTTC
TRBJ1-5,NA,TRBV27,NA,CASSSPGDSQPQHF,TGTGCCAGCAGTTCCCCAGGGGATAGCCAGCCCCAGCATTTT
TRBJ2-1,NA,TRBV29-1,NA,CSVGDSHNEQFF,TGCAGCGTTGGCGACAGCCACAATGAGCAGTTCTTC
TRBJ2-7,NA,TRBV7-2,NA,CASSLGAGGSEQYF,TGTGCCAGCAGCTTAGGGGCAGGGGGGAGCGAGCAGTACTTC
TRBJ2-7,NA,TRBV30,TRBD2,CAWSPLAGEGYEQYF,TGTGCCTGGAGCCCACTAGCGGGAGAAGGCTACGAGCAGTACTTC
TRBJ1-1,NA,TRBV19,NA,CASNNRQNTEAFF,TGTGCCAGTAATAACCGACAGAACACTGAAGCTTTCTTT
TRBJ2-3,NA,TRBV4-1,NA,CASSQEGSPGGTDTQYF,TGCGCCAGCAGCCAAGAGGGGAGTCCGGGGGGCACAGATACGCAGTATTTT
TRBJ1-2,NA,TRBV6-5,NA,CGAGQNYGYTF,TGTGGTGCAGGGCAGAACTATGGCTACACCTTC
TRBJ1-1,once,TRBV11-2,NA,CASSLGQGNTEAFF,TGTGCCAGCAGCTTAGGCCAGGGAAACACTGAAGCTTTCTTT
TRBJ2-6,few,TRBV6-5,NA,CASRQGSGANVLTF,TGTGCCAGCAGACAGGGTTCTGGGGCCAACGTCCTGACTTTC
TRBJ2-2,NA,TRBV5-4,NA,CASSSKPGQNTGELFF,TGTGCCAGCAGCTCAAAACCAGGACAGAACACCGGGGAGCTGTTTTTT
TRBJ1-2,few,TRBV6-1,TRBD1,CASRPGTGDYGYTF,TGTGCCAGCAGGCCAGGGACAGGGGACTATGGCTACACCTTC
TRBJ1-2,NA,TRBV19,TRBD1,CASSPRDRPYTF,TGTGCCAGTAGTCCCCGGGACAGACCCTACACCTTC
TRBJ2-1,NA,TRBV4-1,TRBD2,CASSQTSGSYNEQFF,TGCGCCAGCAGCCAAACTAGCGGGAGCTACAATGAGCAGTTCTTC
TRBJ1-1,NA,TRBV27,NA,CASGRVGTEAFF,TGTGCCAGCGGCAGGGTGGGAACTGAAGCTTTCTTT
TRBJ2-7,NA,TRBV21-1,NA,CASSGSEAIYEQYF,TGTGCCAGCAGCGGGTCCGAGGCGATCTACGAGCAGTACTTC